A single sample is the source of the 3 T cell receptor beta chains below, sequenced in a study of blood T cell repertoires in COVID-19. Only in-frame clones appear in the TCRdb table, and some are missing; sequencing was by immunoSEQ multiplex PCR. The table lists 100,000 or so clones, about 85% of them singletons. The sequenced material came from peripheral blood. The receptor set was obtained from a man aged 50 or older with acute or convalescent COVID-19.

CDR3 loop: CASSREQVFDSPLHF. The CDR3, as DNA: TGTGCCAGCAGTAGAGAACAGGTTTTTGATTCACCCCTCCACTTT. This chain links TRBV6-5 with TRBJ1-6; D perhaps matches TRBD1 (5 bases). Germline V gene data show CDR1 as MNHEY and CDR2 as SVGAGI. Trimming took 5 bases from V and 8 from J, leaving 16 bases between them. The CDR3 runs to 15 residues.

The chain employs TRBV19 and TRBJ1-5, with TRBD1 as a possible D gene (6 bases). CDR1 and CDR2 (germline): LNHDA, SQIVND (reference sequence). The CDR3 consists of 16 residues. V lost 3 bases to trimming and J lost 7 bases, with 19 bases between them. The CDR3 here is CASSITGGGRWQPQHF. CDR3 coding DNA: TGTGCCAGTAGTATTACTGGGGGGGGGCGGTGGCAGCCCCAGCATTTT.

This clone was detected only a few times. The chain is built from TRBV7-3 and TRBJ2-1; the match to TRBD2 covers 11 bases. The CDR3 covers 15 residues. V was pared by 5 bases and J by 4 bases, with 4 bases of the junction left unmatched. Germline-derived CDR1 and CDR2 are SGHTA and FQGTGA. In DNA form, the CDR3 reads TGTGCCAGCAGCCAACTAGCGGGGGAGTACAATGAGCAGTTCTTC. The encoded protein is CASSQLAGEYNEQFF. Full variable domain (outside the CDR3, taken from reference TRBV7-3 and TRBJ2-1): GAGVSQTPSNKVTEKGKYVELRCDPISGHTALYWYRQSLGQGPEFLIYFQGTGAADDSGLPNDRFFAVRPEGSVSTLKIQRTERGDSAVYLCASSQLAGEYNEQFFGPGTRLTVL.